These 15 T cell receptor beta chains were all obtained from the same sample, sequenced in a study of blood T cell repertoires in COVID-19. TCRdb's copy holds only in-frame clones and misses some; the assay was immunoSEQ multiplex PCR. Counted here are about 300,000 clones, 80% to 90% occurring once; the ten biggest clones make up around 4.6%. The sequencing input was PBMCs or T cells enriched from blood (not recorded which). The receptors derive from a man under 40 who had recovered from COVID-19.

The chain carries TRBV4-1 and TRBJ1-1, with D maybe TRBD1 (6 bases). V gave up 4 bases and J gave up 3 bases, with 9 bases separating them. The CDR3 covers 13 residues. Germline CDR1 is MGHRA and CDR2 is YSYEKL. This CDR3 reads CASSPRQDTEAFF. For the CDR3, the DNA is TGCGCCAGCAGCCCACGACAGGACACTGAAGCTTTCTTT.

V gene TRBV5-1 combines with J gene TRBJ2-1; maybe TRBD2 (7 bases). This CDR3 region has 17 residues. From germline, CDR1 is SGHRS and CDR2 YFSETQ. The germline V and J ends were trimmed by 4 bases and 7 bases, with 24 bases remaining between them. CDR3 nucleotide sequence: TGCGCCAGCAGCCCTGCGGGAGTAGGGGGGAGTTTTAATGAGCAGTTCTTC. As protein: CASSPAGVGGSFNEQFF.

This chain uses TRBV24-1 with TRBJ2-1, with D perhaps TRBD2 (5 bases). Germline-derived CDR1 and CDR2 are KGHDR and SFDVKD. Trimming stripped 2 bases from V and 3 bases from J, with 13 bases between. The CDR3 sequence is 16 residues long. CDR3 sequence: CATSDSLGGSYNEQFF. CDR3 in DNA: TGTGCCACCAGTGATTCCTTAGGAGGTAGCTACAATGAGCAGTTCTTC.

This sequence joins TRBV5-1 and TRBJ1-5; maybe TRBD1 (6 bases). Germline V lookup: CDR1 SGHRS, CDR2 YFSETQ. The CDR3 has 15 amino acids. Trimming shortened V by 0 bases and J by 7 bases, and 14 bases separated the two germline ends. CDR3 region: CASSLVSGGGQPQHF. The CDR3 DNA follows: TGCGCCAGCAGCTTGGTATCGGGGGGCGGGCAGCCCCAGCATTTT.

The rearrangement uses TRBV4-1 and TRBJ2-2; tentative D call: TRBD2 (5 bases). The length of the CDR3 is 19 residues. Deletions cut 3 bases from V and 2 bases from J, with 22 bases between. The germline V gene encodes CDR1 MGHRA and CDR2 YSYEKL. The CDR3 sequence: CASSHGSFPTRGNTGELFF. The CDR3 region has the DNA TGCGCCAGCAGCCACGGATCCTTCCCTACCCGGGGAAACACCGGGGAGCTGTTTTTT.

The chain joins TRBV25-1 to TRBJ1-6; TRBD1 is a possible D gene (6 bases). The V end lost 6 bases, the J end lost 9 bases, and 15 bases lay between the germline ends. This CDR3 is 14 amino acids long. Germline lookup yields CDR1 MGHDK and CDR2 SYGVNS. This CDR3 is CASSTTGSSSPLHF. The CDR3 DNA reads TGTGCCAGCAGCACCACAGGGAGCAGTTCACCCCTCCACTTT.

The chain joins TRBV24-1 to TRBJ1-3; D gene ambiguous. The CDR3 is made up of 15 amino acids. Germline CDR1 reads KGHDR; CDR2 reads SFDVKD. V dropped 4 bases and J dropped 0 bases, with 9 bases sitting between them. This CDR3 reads CATSDPAGSGNTIYF. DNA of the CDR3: TGTGCCACCAGTGACCCAGCGGGCTCTGGAAACACCATATATTTT.

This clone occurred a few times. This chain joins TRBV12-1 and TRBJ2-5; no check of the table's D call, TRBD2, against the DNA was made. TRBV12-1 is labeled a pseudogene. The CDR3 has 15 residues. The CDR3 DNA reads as TGTGCCAGCAGCTTACCGGGACTAGCGGGAGAGACCCAGTACTTC. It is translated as CASSLPGLAGETQYF.

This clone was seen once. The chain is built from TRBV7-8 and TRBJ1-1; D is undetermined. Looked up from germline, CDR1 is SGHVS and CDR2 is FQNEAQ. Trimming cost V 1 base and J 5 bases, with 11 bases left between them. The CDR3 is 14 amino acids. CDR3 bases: TGTGCCAGCAGCTTAGTTTGGTCGGGGACTGAAGCTTTCTTT. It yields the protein CASSLVWSGTEAFF.

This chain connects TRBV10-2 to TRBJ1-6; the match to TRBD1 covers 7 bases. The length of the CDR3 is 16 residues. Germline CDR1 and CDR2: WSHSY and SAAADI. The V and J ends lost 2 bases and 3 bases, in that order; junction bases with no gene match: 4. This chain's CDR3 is CASSEEGQRYNSPLHF. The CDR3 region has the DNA TGCGCCAGCAGTGAGGAGGGACAGCGCTATAATTCACCCCTCCACTTT.

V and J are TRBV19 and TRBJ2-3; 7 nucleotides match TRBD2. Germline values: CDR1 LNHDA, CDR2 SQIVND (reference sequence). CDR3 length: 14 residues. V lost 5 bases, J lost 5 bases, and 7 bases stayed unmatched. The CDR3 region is CASSEAGAKDTQYF. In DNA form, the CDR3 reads TGTGCCAGTAGTGAGGCGGGAGCCAAAGATACGCAGTATTTT.

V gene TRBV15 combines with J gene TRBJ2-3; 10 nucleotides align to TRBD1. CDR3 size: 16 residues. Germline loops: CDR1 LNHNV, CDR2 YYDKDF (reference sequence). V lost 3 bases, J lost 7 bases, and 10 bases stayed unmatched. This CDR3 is CATSSPGQGIDNTQYF. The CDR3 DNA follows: TGTGCCACCAGCAGCCCGGGACAGGGGATTGACAATACGCAGTATTTT.

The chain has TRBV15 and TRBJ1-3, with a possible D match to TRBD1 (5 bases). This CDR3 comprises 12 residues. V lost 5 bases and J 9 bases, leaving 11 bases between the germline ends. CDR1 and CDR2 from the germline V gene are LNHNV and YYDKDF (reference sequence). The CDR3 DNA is TGTGCCACCAGCCCCGACAGCCTCACCATATATTTT. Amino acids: CATSPDSLTIYF.

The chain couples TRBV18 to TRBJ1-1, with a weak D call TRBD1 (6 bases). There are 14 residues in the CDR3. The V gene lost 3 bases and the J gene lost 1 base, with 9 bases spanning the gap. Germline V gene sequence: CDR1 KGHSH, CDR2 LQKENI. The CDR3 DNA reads TGTGCCAGCTCACCGGTAGGGGGGAACACTGAAGCTTTCTTT. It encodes CASSPVGGNTEAFF.

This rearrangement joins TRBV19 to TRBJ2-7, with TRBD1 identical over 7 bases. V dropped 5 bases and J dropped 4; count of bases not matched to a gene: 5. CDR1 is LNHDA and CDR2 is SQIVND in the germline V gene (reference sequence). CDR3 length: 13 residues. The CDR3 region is CASSSGDSYEQYF. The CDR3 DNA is TGTGCCAGTAGTTCCGGGGACAGTTACGAGCAGTACTTC.